The 18 T cell receptor beta chains below were found in one sample sequenced in a study of CD8 T cells in ankylosing spondylitis. Study-level results: For ankylosing spondylitis blood, a TCR beta motif of seven to nine highly homologous variants appeared characteristic.

Their antigens remain unidentified. MiXCR, applied by TCRdb to the 5' RACE reads, yields one record per CDR3 protein. This repertoire shows approximately 540,000 distinct CDR3 sequences, about 12% found once; its top ten account for approximately 6.3%. The sample consisted of blood, either unsorted or a sorted T cell fraction (not recorded which). These receptor sequences come from a male donor with ankylosing spondylitis.

This clonotype was detected many times. V usage is TRBV7-2 and J usage is TRBJ2-1, with 7 bases fitting TRBD2. V dropped 3 bases and J dropped 7; count of bases not matched to a gene: 3. CDR3 length: 13 amino acids. Germline assignment: CDR1 SGHTA and CDR2 FQGNSA. CDR3 loop: CASSFNSGNEQFF. The CDR3 nucleotides are TGTGCCAGCAGCTTCAATAGCGGGAATGAGCAGTTCTTC. Full variable domain (outside the CDR3, taken from reference TRBV7-2 and TRBJ2-1): GAGVSQSPSNKVTEKGKDVELRCDPISGHTALYWYRQSLGQGLEFLIYFQGNSAPDKSGLPSDRFSAERTGGSVSTLTIQRTQQEDSAVYLCASSFNSGNEQFFGPGTRLTVL.

This chain uses TRBV5-1 with TRBJ2-1, with 9 bases matching TRBD2. Unmatched junction bases numbered 6, after V lost 1 base and J lost 7 bases. Germline V lookup: CDR1 SGHRS, CDR2 YFSETQ. The CDR3 totals 15 residues. DNA of the CDR3: TGCGCCAGCAGCTTGTCTCGGACTAGCGCGAATGAGCAGTTCTTC. Translating gives CASSLSRTSANEQFF.

The genes are TRBV3-1 and TRBJ2-7, with TRBD2 matching over 9 bases. This CDR3 spans 15 amino acids. CDR1 LGHDT and CDR2 YNNKEL come from the germline V gene (reference sequence). V dropped 3 bases and J dropped 4; count of bases not matched to a gene: 7. This CDR3 reads CASSQVSGRKYEQYF. CDR3 sequence (DNA): TGTGCCAGCAGCCAGGTTAGCGGGAGAAAATACGAGCAGTACTTC.

In nucleotides, the CDR3 is TGTGCCAGCAGCCAAGGCGAGGGGGCGGGAGCGATGACCGGGGAGCTGTTTTTT. Translated, it gives CASSQGEGAGAMTGELFF. This rearrangement joins TRBV3-1 to TRBJ2-2; either TRBD1 or TRBD2 may supply D (7 bases each). Germline V gene sequence: CDR1 LGHDT, CDR2 YNNKEL (reference sequence). The V end lost 1 base, the J end lost 5 bases, and 20 bases lay between the germline ends. CDR3 length equals 18 residues.

The genes are TRBV20-1 and TRBJ1-1; no clear D. This CDR3 comprises 15 residues. V was shortened by 2 bases and J by 4 bases, with 17 bases between the two germline ends. Germline V gene lookup returns CDR1 DFQATT and CDR2 SNEGSKA (reference sequence). The CDR3 bases are TGCAGTGCTAGAACGTCAAGGGCGTCGGTCACTGAAGCTTTCTTT. This encodes CSARTSRASVTEAFF.

The chain has TRBV11-2 and TRBJ2-7; weak D call: TRBD1 (6 bases). V was trimmed by 4 bases and J by 3 bases, leaving 10 bases between them. CDR3 length: 13 residues. CDR1 SGHAT and CDR2 FQNNGV come from the germline V gene. CDR3 in DNA: TGTGCCAGCAGCTCGGGACATTACTACGAGCAGTACTTC. Translation gives CASSSGHYYEQYF.

The V gene is TRBV3-1, the J gene TRBJ2-7; D unclear. The CDR3 spans 15 residues. Trimming took off 0 bases at V and 1 base at J, with 10 bases between the two ends. Per the germline V gene, CDR1 is LGHDT and CDR2 is YNNKEL (reference sequence). CDR3 amino acids: CASSQDVSNSYEQYF. The DNA for the CDR3 is TGTGCCAGCAGCCAAGATGTAAGCAATTCCTACGAGCAGTACTTC.

This chain joins TRBV6-1 and TRBJ2-1; 8 nucleotides agree with TRBD2. The CDR3 totals 15 residues. Germline CDR1 and CDR2: MNHNS and SASEGT. The trim removed 3 bases at V and 2 bases at J, leaving 3 bases unmatched. The CDR3 region has the DNA TGTGCCAGCAGTGAGACGGGGGGGACCTACAATGAGCAGTTCTTC. Translation gives CASSETGGTYNEQFF.

This clonotype has only a few counts. The V and J genes are TRBV24-1 and TRBJ2-1; 7 bases align to TRBD1. After removal of 7 bases from V and 5 bases from J, the junction contained 7 bases not matched to a gene. Germline V gene data show CDR1 as KGHDR and CDR2 as SFDVKD. The CDR3 runs to 14 residues. This CDR3 reads CATSRDRYNNEQFF. The CDR3 bases are TGTGCCACCAGCCGGGACAGATATAACAATGAGCAGTTCTTC.

This clonotype showed up just a few times. This chain uses TRBV5-1 with TRBJ1-2; D is possibly TRBD1 (6 bases). The CDR3 runs 16 residues. Germline CDR1 and CDR2: SGHRS and YFSETQ. V lost 2 bases and J 8 bases, leaving 22 bases between the germline ends. CDR3 protein: CASSFELPGESQGYTF. In DNA form, the CDR3 reads TGCGCCAGCAGCTTTGAATTACCAGGGGAATCACAAGGCTACACCTTC.

This clonotype was counted a few times. This chain links TRBV6-5 with TRBJ1-3; D unclear. CDR3 length: 19 amino acids. The germline V gene encodes CDR1 MNHEY and CDR2 SVGAGI. V lost 0 bases to trimming and J lost 0 bases, with 18 bases between them. The CDR3: CASSYSGVRETGSGNTIYF. CDR3 DNA: TGTGCCAGCAGTTACTCGGGAGTCCGAGAAACCGGCTCTGGAAACACCATATATTTT.

The table lists this clonotype with many counts. The gene calls are TRBV7-2 and TRBJ2-7, with 7 positions matching TRBD2. The J segment lost 3 bases and the V segment lost 1 base, leaving 6 bases of the junction unmatched. The length of the CDR3 is 15 residues. Germline CDR1 and CDR2: SGHTA and FQGNSA. The CDR3 coding sequence is TGTGCCAGCAGCTTAGGAGCGGGATCGAACTACGAGCAGTACGTC. Amino acid sequence: CASSLGAGSNYEQYV.

This rearrangement joins TRBV24-1 to TRBJ2-1; 13 nucleotides align to TRBD2. Looked up from germline, CDR1 is KGHDR and CDR2 is SFDVKD. The CDR3 is 20 residues long. J gave up 6 bases and V 4 bases, and 17 bases lay outside the gene matches. The DNA of the CDR3 is TGTGCCACCAGTGACAACATCGATATCCGAGGACTAGCGGGAGTCAATGAGCAGTTCTTC. It yields the protein CATSDNIDIRGLAGVNEQFF.

This clonotype was observed a few times. Germline and junction disagree at one end, which may indicate a read error. The rearrangement uses TRBV3-1 and TRBJ2-1; D remains ambiguous. The CDR3 has 14 amino acids. Germline V gene lookup returns CDR1 LGHDT and CDR2 YNNKEL (reference sequence). The CDR3 bases are TGTGCCAGCAGCCAAGCAGCATTCTACGATGAGCAGTTCTTC. It yields the protein CASSQAAFYDEQFF.

The V call is TRBV5-1, the J call TRBJ2-2; TRBD1 matches at 9 bases. The J segment lost 5 bases and the V segment lost 3 bases, leaving 5 bases of the junction unmatched. The CDR3 totals 15 residues. Germline CDR1 and CDR2: SGHRS and YFSETQ. Written as DNA, the CDR3 is TGCGCCAGCAGCTACGACAGGGGGGAAACCGGGGAGCTGTTTTTT. It encodes CASSYDRGETGELFF.

The chain is built from TRBV7-8 and TRBJ2-3, with D possibly being TRBD2 (5 bases). CDR1 is SGHVS, CDR2 FQNEAQ, per germline. The CDR3 loop spans 15 amino acids. V was shortened by 0 bases and J by 6 bases, with 13 bases between the two germline ends. DNA of the CDR3: TGTGCCAGCAGCTTAGCACGGGAAAGAGGGGATACGCAGTATTTT. Translated, it gives CASSLARERGDTQYF.

This clonotype has only a few counts. The rearrangement uses TRBV6-2 or TRBV6-3 and TRBJ2-3, with D perhaps matching TRBD2 (6 bases). V was trimmed by 9 bases and J by 4 bases, leaving 20 bases between them. CDR3 length: 15 residues. The germline CDR1 and CDR2 sequences are MNHEY and SVGEGT. The CDR3 nucleotides are TGTGCCAGTATATCCCACGGGAGAGTGTCAGATACGCAGTATTTT. It encodes CASISHGRVSDTQYF.

This clonotype was counted only a few times. The chain is built from TRBV27 and TRBJ1-1; tentatively, D is TRBD1 (5 bases). The germline gives CDR1 MNHEY, CDR2 SMNVEV (reference sequence). Trimming removed 4 bases from V and 0 bases from J, with 9 bases in between. CDR3 length: 14 amino acids. CDR3 nucleotide sequence: TGTGCCAGCAGTTCCAGGGTACTGAACACTGAAGCTTTCTTT. Amino acid sequence: CASSSRVLNTEAFF.